This entry lists 21 T cell receptor beta chains sequenced from one sample in a study of human versus mouse CDR3 diversity and MHC coevolution. Sequencing used immunoSEQ multiplex PCR; TCRdb keeps in-frame clones, though not all of them. The data show roughly 81,000 clones, with 93% seen just once and more than 1.1% held by the top ten. The sequenced material came from naive CD4+ T cells from blood. Subset described: CD45RO-negative CD62L-positive naive CD4 T cells. The source is a person aged 30 to 70 in good health.

The J gene is TRBJ1-5, the V gene TRBV6-6, with a possible D match to TRBD1 (5 bases). V was clipped by 5 bases and J by 7 bases, with 15 bases between them. Germline assignment: CDR1 MNHNY and CDR2 SVGAGI (reference sequence). The CDR3 length is 14 residues. The CDR3 DNA sequence: TGTGCCAGCAGTCCCCGGCAGGGCTGGCAGCCCCAGCATTTT. Translating it yields CASSPRQGWQPQHF.

The V call is TRBV14, the J call TRBJ1-1, with D uncertain. V was cut by 3 bases and J by 1 base, with 9 bases left in between. Germline assignment: CDR1 SGHDN and CDR2 FVKESK. There are 14 residues in the CDR3. CDR3 amino acids: CASSQNLPNTEAFF. The CDR3 DNA reads TGTGCCAGCAGCCAGAACCTACCGAACACTGAAGCTTTCTTT.

This CDR3 is CASSRGDLRNGYTF. CDR3 nucleotides: TGTGCCAGCAGTCGGGGGGACTTGAGAAATGGCTACACCTTC. This chain connects TRBV6-6 to TRBJ1-2; weak D call: TRBD1 (5 bases). Germline CDR1 and CDR2: MNHNY and SVGAGI (reference sequence). This CDR3 spans 14 amino acids. With 5 bases removed from V and 6 bases from J, the gap between germline ends came to 16 bases.

In nucleotides, the CDR3 is TGTGCCAGCAGCTCACCAACTAATCAGCCCCAGCATTTT. It yields the protein CASSSPTNQPQHF. This chain connects TRBV7-2 to TRBJ1-5; D is ambiguous. Germline V CDR1 and CDR2: SGHTA, FQGNSA. Trimming took 4 bases from V and 4 from J, leaving 8 bases between them. The CDR3 contains 13 residues.

The chain recombines TRBV10-3 with TRBJ1-1; no reliable D call. The germline gives CDR1 ENHRY, CDR2 SYGVKD. The V gene lost 0 bases and the J gene lost 4 bases, with 9 bases spanning the gap. There are 14 residues in the CDR3. The CDR3 bases are TGTGCCATCAGTGAGTCGAGGTTGGGCACTGAAGCTTTCTTT. The encoded protein is CAISESRLGTEAFF.

This chain connects TRBV7-2 to TRBJ1-5; D is perhaps TRBD1 (5 bases). With 3 bases removed from V and 7 bases from J, the gap between germline ends came to 13 bases. CDR3 length: 14 residues. The V gene's germline CDR1 is SGHTA and CDR2 FQGNSA. The CDR3, as DNA: TGTGCCAGCAGCTTGCGGCGGGGCCAACAGCCCCAGCATTTT. Its protein product is CASSLRRGQQPQHF.

The rearrangement uses TRBV10-3 and TRBJ2-1, with D tentatively TRBD1 (5 bases). Trimming shortened V by 6 bases and J by 3 bases, and 9 bases separated the two germline ends. The CDR3 extends over 13 amino acids. The germline V gene has CDR1 ENHRY and CDR2 SYGVKD. The CDR3: CAIRYDSYNEQFF. In DNA, the CDR3 is TGTGCCATCAGATACGACAGCTACAATGAGCAGTTCTTC.

The CDR3 DNA is TGTGCCAGCAGTTCAGGACTAGCGGGAGTTGAGCAGTTCTTC. It translates to CASSSGLAGVEQFF. This chain connects TRBV7-7 to TRBJ2-1; the match to TRBD2 covers 13 bases. The CDR3 has 14 residues. Trimming removed 6 bases from V and 9 bases from J; junction bases left unmatched: 5. Germline CDR1 is SSHAT and CDR2 is FNYEAQ (reference sequence).

The chain combines TRBV28 with TRBJ2-7, with TRBD2 identical over 7 bases. The CDR3 runs 16 residues. Per the germline V gene, CDR1 is MDHEN and CDR2 is SYDVKM. V was clipped by 6 bases and J by 3 bases; unmatched bases: 14. CDR3 in amino acids: CASRESGPGGDYEQYF. CDR3 in DNA: TGTGCCAGCAGAGAATCCGGGCCGGGGGGAGACTACGAGCAGTACTTC.

J is TRBJ2-1 and V is TRBV10-3; 14 positions match TRBD2. V was clipped by 6 bases and J by 9 bases; unmatched bases: 7. This CDR3 spans 15 amino acids. Germline V gives CDR1 ENHRY, CDR2 SYGVKD. CDR3 sequence: CAIRPGLAGVGEQFF. In DNA, the CDR3 is TGTGCCATCAGGCCGGGACTAGCGGGAGTCGGTGAGCAGTTCTTC.

The chain links TRBV7-3 to TRBJ2-1, with 10 bases matching TRBD1. The ends lost 3 bases at V and 6 bases at J; junction bases unmatched: 2. In germline, CDR1 is SGHTA, CDR2 FQGTGA. There are 14 residues in the CDR3. The CDR3 is CASSFGQGVNEQFF. The CDR3 nucleotides are TGTGCCAGCAGCTTCGGACAGGGGGTCAATGAGCAGTTCTTC.

J is TRBJ2-3 and V is TRBV11-2; TRBD2 agrees at 9 bases. Germline trimming cut 3 bases from V and 4 bases from J; bases unmatched to any gene: 2. This CDR3 is 14 amino acids long. The V gene's germline CDR1 is SGHAT and CDR2 FQNNGV. CDR3 region: CASSLGLAADTQYF. The CDR3 DNA is TGTGCCAGCAGCTTGGGACTAGCTGCAGATACGCAGTATTTT.

This clone was observed once. V is TRBV18 and J is TRBJ1-5, with a possible D match to TRBD1 (5 bases). The CDR3 consists of 14 residues. Germline CDR1 KGHSH, CDR2 LQKENI. With 6 bases removed from V and 5 bases from J, the gap between germline ends came to 14 bases. CDR3 nucleotides: TGTGCCAGCTCCCCAGGGTGGAGAGATCAGCCCCAGCATTTT. It is translated as CASSPGWRDQPQHF.

The rearrangement joins TRBV7-3 to TRBJ2-1, with D perhaps TRBD2 (7 bases). CDR1 is SGHTA and CDR2 is FQGTGA in the germline V gene. The CDR3 runs 15 residues. The V end was cut by 5 bases, the J end by 7 bases, with 18 bases between. DNA for the CDR3: TGTGCCAGCAGCCCGGGGGCTAGCGGCGGGAATGAGCAGTTCTTC. Encoded protein: CASSPGASGGNEQFF. Supplemented by reference TRBV7-3 and TRBJ2-1, the full variable domain reads GAGVSQTPSNKVTEKGKYVELRCDPISGHTALYWYRQSLGQGPEFLIYFQGTGAADDSGLPNDRFFAVRPEGSVSTLKIQRTERGDSAVYLCASSPGASGGNEQFFGPGTRLTVL.

V and J are TRBV6-5 and TRBJ2-7; the D gene is possibly TRBD1 (6 bases). Trimming cost V 2 bases and J 2 bases, with 10 bases left between them. Germline V CDR1 and CDR2: MNHEY, SVGAGI. The CDR3 is 14 amino acids. Here the CDR3 reads CASSYMGHTYEQYF. In nucleotides, the CDR3 is TGTGCCAGCAGTTACATGGGACATACCTACGAGCAGTACTTC.

V is TRBV29-1 and J is TRBJ1-4; D possibly corresponds to TRBD1 (5 bases). Trimming stripped 2 bases from V and 2 bases from J, with 9 bases between. The CDR3 extends over 14 amino acids. The V gene's germline CDR1 is SQVTM and CDR2 ANQGSEA. The CDR3 loop reads CSVEFGGTNEKLFF. As DNA, the CDR3 is TGCAGCGTTGAATTCGGGGGGACTAATGAAAAACTGTTTTTT.

The chain uses TRBV5-4 and TRBJ1-1; D is possibly TRBD1 (5 bases). CDR3 length: 15 amino acids. Trimming removed 1 base at V and 2 bases at J, with 12 bases between. Germline V gene data show CDR1 as SGHNT and CDR2 as YYREEE (reference sequence). In nucleotides, the CDR3 is TGTGCCAGCAGCTTGCAGGGAAGTTTTAACACTGAAGCTTTCTTT. It is translated as CASSLQGSFNTEAFF.

The chain combines TRBV19 with TRBJ1-1; 7 bases match TRBD1. V lost 8 bases, J lost 4 bases, and 7 bases stayed unmatched. Germline-derived CDR1 and CDR2 are LNHDA and SQIVND (reference sequence). The CDR3 contains 13 residues. CDR3 sequence: CASSDRTFTEAFF. CDR3 bases: TGTGCCAGTTCGGACAGGACCTTCACTGAAGCTTTCTTT.

The rearrangement joins TRBV11-3 to TRBJ2-3, with 7 nucleotides matching TRBD2. V was pared by 4 bases and J by 5 bases, with 15 bases of the junction left unmatched. The germline V gene encodes CDR1 SGHNT and CDR2 YENEEA. The length of the CDR3 is 17 residues. CDR3 coding DNA: TGTGCCAGCAGCTCTACCCGACTAGCTGGTGAGAGAGATACGCAGTATTTT. It specifies CASSSTRLAGERDTQYF.

The CDR3 nucleotides read TGTGCCAGCACTGGACTAGCGGGACACGAGCAGTACTTC. Translating it yields CASTGLAGHEQYF. This chain uses TRBV28 with TRBJ2-5, with 12 bases matching TRBD2. The J call could be wrong; TRBJ2-7 is a better fit for the DNA end. Per germline, CDR1 MDHEN and CDR2 SYDVKM. This CDR3 contains 13 residues.

This chain uses TRBV14 with TRBJ2-7, with a tentative D call TRBD2 (6 bases). CDR3 length: 13 residues. Germline assignment: CDR1 SGHDN and CDR2 FVKESK. V lost 3 bases and J lost 7, with 13 bases in between. CDR3: CASSQKRVSEQYF. CDR3 in DNA: TGTGCCAGCAGCCAGAAGCGGGTGTCTGAGCAGTACTTC.